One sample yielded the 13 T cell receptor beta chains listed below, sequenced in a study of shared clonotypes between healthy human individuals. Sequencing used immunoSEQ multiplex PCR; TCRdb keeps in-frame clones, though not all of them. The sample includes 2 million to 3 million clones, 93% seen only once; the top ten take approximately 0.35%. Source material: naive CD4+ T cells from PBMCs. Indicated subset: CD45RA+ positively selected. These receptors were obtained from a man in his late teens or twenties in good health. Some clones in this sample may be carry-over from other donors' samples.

The CDR3 spells CASSGTSGRAGGANVLTF. As DNA, the CDR3 is TGTGCCAGCAGCGGGACTAGCGGGAGGGCCGGTGGGGCCAACGTCCTGACTTTC. The V gene is TRBV2, the J gene TRBJ2-6, with TRBD2 matching 16 bases. V shed 6 bases, J shed 3 bases, and the junction held 5 bases outside the gene matches. The CDR3 consists of 18 residues. The germline gives CDR1 SNHLY, CDR2 FYNNEI. The full variable domain, with the rest looked up from reference TRBV2 and TRBJ2-6, is EPEVTQTPSHQVTQMGQEVILRCVPISNHLYFYWYRQILGQKVEFLVSFYNNEISEKSEIFDDQFSVERPDGSNFTLKIRSTKLEDSAMYFCASSGTSGRAGGANVLTFGAGSRLTVL.

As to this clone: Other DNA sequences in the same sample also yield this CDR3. The chain's CDR3 is CASSLDRGFYNEQFF. The CDR3 region has the DNA TGTGCCAGCAGCTTAGACAGGGGTTTCTACAATGAGCAGTTCTTC. The rearrangement links TRBV7-2 to TRBJ2-1, with 7 bases fitting TRBD1. Germline trimming cut 1 base from V and 3 bases from J; bases unmatched to any gene: 3. Germline CDR1 SGHTA, CDR2 FQGNSA. The CDR3 extends over 15 amino acids.

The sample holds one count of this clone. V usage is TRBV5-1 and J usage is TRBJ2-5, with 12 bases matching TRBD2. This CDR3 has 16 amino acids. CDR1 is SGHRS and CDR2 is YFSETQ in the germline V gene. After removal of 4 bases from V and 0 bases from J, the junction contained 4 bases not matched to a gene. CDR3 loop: CASSVGTSGYQETQYF. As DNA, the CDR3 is TGCGCCAGCAGCGTTGGGACTAGCGGGTACCAAGAGACCCAGTACTTC.

CDR3 amino acids: CASSFGGRGGDTQYF. Written as DNA, the CDR3 is TGTGCCAGCAGCTTCGGCGGGCGGGGGGGTGATACGCAGTATTTT. The chain carries TRBV7-8 and TRBJ2-3; 9 bases are a match to TRBD2. CDR3 length equals 15 residues. The germline V gene has CDR1 SGHVS and CDR2 FQNEAQ. J lost 6 bases, V lost 3 bases, and 7 bases had no gene match. Complete variable domain (other parts from reference TRBV7-8 and TRBJ2-3): GAGVSQSPRYKVAKRGQDVALRCDPISGHVSLFWYQQALGQGPEFLTYFQNEAQLDKSGLPSDRFFAERPEGSVSTLKIQRTQQEDSAVYLCASSFGGRGGDTQYFGPGTRLTVL.

The CDR3 DNA follows: TGTGCCAGCAGTTCCCTCGGGGGCGGTGGCAATCAGCCCCAGCATTTT. It is translated as CASSSLGGGGNQPQHF. The chain uses TRBV28 and TRBJ1-5, with D possibly being TRBD1 (6 bases). Germline V CDR1 and CDR2: MDHEN, SYDVKM. The length of the CDR3 is 16 residues. Trimming removed 4 bases from V and 2 bases from J, with 15 bases in between.

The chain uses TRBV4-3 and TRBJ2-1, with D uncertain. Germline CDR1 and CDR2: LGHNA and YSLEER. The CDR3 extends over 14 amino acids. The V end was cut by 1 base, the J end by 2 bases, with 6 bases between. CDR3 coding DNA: TGCGCCAGCAGCCAAGTCAATCCCTACAATGAGCAGTTCTTC. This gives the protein CASSQVNPYNEQFF.

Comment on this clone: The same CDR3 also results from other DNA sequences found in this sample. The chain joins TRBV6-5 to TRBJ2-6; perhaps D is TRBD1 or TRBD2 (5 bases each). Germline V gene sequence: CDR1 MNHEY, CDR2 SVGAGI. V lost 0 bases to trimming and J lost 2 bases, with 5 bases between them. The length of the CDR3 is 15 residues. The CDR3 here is CASSYSGAGANVLTF. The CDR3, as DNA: TGTGCCAGCAGTTACTCGGGGGCTGGGGCCAACGTCCTGACTTTC.

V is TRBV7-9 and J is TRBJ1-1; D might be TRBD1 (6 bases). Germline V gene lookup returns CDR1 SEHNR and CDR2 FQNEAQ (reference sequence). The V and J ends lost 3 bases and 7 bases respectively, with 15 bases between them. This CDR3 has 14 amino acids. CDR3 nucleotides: TGTGCCAGCAGCTTGACAGGTCTATCGGGTGAAGCTTTCTTT. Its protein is CASSLTGLSGEAFF.

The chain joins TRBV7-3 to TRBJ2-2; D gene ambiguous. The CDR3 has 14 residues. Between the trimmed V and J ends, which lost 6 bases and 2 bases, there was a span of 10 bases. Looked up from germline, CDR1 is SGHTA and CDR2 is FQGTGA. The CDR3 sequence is CASRPTDNTGELFF. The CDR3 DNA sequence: TGTGCCAGCAGACCTACAGACAACACCGGGGAGCTGTTTTTT.

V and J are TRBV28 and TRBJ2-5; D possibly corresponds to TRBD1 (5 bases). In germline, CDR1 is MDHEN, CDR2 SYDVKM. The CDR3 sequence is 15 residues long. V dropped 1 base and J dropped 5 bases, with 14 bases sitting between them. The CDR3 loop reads CASSLFDSLRETQYF. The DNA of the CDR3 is TGTGCCAGCAGTTTATTTGACAGCCTCCGGGAGACCCAGTACTTC.

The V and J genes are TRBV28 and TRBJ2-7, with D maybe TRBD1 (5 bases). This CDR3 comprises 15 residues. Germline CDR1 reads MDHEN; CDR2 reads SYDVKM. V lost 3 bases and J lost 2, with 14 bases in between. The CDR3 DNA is TGTGCCAGCAGTTTGGGGCGGAAAAATACCTACGAGCAGTACTTC. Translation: CASSLGRKNTYEQYF. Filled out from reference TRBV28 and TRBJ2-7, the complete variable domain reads DVKVTQSSRYLVKRTGEKVFLECVQDMDHENMFWYRQDPGLGLRLIYFSYDVKMKEKGDIPEGYSVSREKKERFSLILESASTNQTSMYLCASSLGRKNTYEQYFGPGTRLTVT.

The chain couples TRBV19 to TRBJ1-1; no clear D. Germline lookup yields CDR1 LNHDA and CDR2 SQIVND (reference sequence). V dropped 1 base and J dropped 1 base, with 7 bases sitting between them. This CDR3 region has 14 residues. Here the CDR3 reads CASSIARKNTEAFF. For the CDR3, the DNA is TGTGCCAGTAGTATAGCACGGAAGAACACTGAAGCTTTCTTT.

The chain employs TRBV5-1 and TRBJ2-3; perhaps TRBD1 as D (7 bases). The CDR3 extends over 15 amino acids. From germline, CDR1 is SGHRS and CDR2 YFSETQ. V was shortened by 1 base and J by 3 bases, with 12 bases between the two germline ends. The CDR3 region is CASSLSGGLTDTQYF. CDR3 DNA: TGCGCCAGCAGCTTGTCAGGGGGACTTACAGATACGCAGTATTTT.